This T cell receptor beta chain was sequenced in a study of CD8+ T cells in alopecia areata. Across the study: Treated individuals took tofacitinib by mouth, 5 to 10 mg twice daily.

Collection of lesional scalp punch biopsies and peripheral blood was performed in alopecia areata patients. Regarding the study as a whole: Besides other cells, scalp samples also yield sequences of resident alphabeta T cells from normal skin. With patients, TCR sharing proved less clear than in mice, a difference possibly related to HLA.

With respect to this clone: Its antigen is unknown.

Reverse transcribed after extraction, RNA yielded cDNA as the sequencing template. Libraries were prepared by immunoSEQ multiplex PCR; TCRdb keeps only in-frame clonotypes and omits some of them. The data hold 150,000 to 200,000 clones, with 67% observed a single time. Trimming stripped 7 bases from V and 8 bases from J, with 11 bases between. Germline CDR1 is SNHLY and CDR2 is FYNNEI. This CDR3 has 11 residues. The TCR was taken from a human donor with alopecia areata. The gene calls are TRBV2 and TRBJ1-2; D gene uncertain. The sample here was CD8+ T cells sorted from blood, taken at week 0. The CDR3 DNA reads TGTGCCAGCACCACTTTGGGGGGCTACACCTTC. It translates to CASTTLGGYTF.